A single sample gave rise to the 15 T cell receptor beta chains below, sequenced in a study of T-cell reconstitution after alpha-beta-depleted transplantation in children. TCRbeta library preparation incorporated unique molecular identifiers. MiXCR, run by TCRdb on the PCR reads, gives a single entry per CDR3 protein. The sample includes about 250,000 distinct CDR3 sequences, roughly a quarter of them seen just once. The source material was PBMCs, mostly from graft donor cells, sampled 360 days after TCRalphabeta/CD19-depleted stem cell transplant. The receptors come from a female patient between 2 and 15 years old who had a stem cell transplant for congenital amegakaryocytic thrombocytopenia, so the T cells may come from the graft donor.

J is TRBJ1-1 and V is TRBV4-1, with D tentatively TRBD1 (5 bases). CDR3 length: 14 residues. V was clipped by 0 bases and J by 4 bases, with 9 bases between them. Germline V gene data show CDR1 as MGHRA and CDR2 as YSYEKL. The CDR3 region has the DNA TGCGCCAGCAGCCAAGATTGGGGCCCCACTGAAGCTTTCTTT. It encodes CASSQDWGPTEAFF.

This clonotype came up a few times. The rearrangement uses TRBV4-3 and TRBJ1-1; D may be TRBD1 (6 bases). This CDR3 spans 16 amino acids. CDR1 and CDR2 (germline): LGHNA, YSLEER. V gave up 0 bases and J gave up 1 base, with 12 bases separating them. CDR3 residues: CASSQEPGHRNTEAFF. Written as DNA, the CDR3 is TGCGCCAGCAGCCAAGAACCGGGACACAGGAACACTGAAGCTTTCTTT.

Only a few counts were recorded for this clonotype. The chain links TRBV15 to TRBJ2-3; 8 bases line up with TRBD1. The J segment lost 1 base and the V segment lost 5 bases, leaving 14 bases of the junction unmatched. CDR3 length: 18 residues. Germline V gene lookup returns CDR1 LNHNV and CDR2 YYDKDF (reference sequence). This CDR3 is CATSPQRTGTFGTDTQYF. CDR3 in DNA: TGTGCCACCAGCCCCCAAAGGACAGGGACTTTTGGCACAGATACGCAGTATTTT.

This chain connects TRBV12-5 to TRBJ2-3; unclear D gene. The CDR3 runs to 11 residues. V lost 4 bases and J lost 4, with 3 bases in between. In germline, CDR1 is LGHNT, CDR2 FRNRAP. The CDR3 DNA follows: TGTGCTAGTGGTTCTGCAGATACGCAGTATTTT. As protein: CASGSADTQYF.

This clonotype was picked up a small number of times. CDR3 nucleotides: TGTGCCAGCAGCGCGAAACTCTCGAGCACAGATACGCAGTATTTT. Protein sequence: CASSAKLSSTDTQYF. The rearrangement uses TRBV7-9 and TRBJ2-3, with D uncertain. Germline V gene lookup returns CDR1 SEHNR and CDR2 FQNEAQ (reference sequence). The V and J ends lost 5 bases and 0 bases respectively, with 12 bases between them. The CDR3 spans 15 residues. The entire variable domain, with the rest obtained from reference TRBV7-9 and TRBJ2-3, is as follows: DTGVSQNPRHKITKRGQNVTFRCDPISEHNRLYWYRQTLGQGPEFLTYFQNEAQLEKSRLLSDRFSAERPKGSFSTLEIQRTEQGDSAMYLCASSAKLSSTDTQYFGPGTRLTVL.

The rearrangement uses TRBV29-1 and TRBJ1-2; D gene uncertain. Per the germline V gene, CDR1 is SQVTM and CDR2 is ANQGSEA. V lost 2 bases and J 4 bases, leaving 5 bases between the germline ends. The CDR3 extends over 11 amino acids. In DNA, the CDR3 is TGCAGCGTTGAAATAGTCTATGGCTACACCTTC. Its protein is CSVEIVYGYTF.

The chain carries TRBV12-3 or TRBV12-4 and TRBJ1-2, with D uncertain. CDR3 length: 10 residues. Trimming stripped 8 bases from V and 8 bases from J, with 9 bases between. Here the CDR3 reads CASLGRGYTF. DNA of the CDR3: TGTGCCAGCCTGGGCCGAGGCTACACCTTC.

The CDR3 DNA reads TGTGCCAGCAGCCAAACGGCTCTGCCAATTGAAGAGACCCAGTACTTC. It yields the protein CASSQTALPIEETQYF. V gene TRBV4-2 combines with J gene TRBJ2-5; D gene ambiguous. Germline CDR1 reads LGHNA; CDR2 reads YNFKEQ. The length of the CDR3 is 16 residues. V was trimmed by 2 bases and J by 3 bases, leaving 16 bases between them.

This clonotype was observed a few times. The rearrangement joins TRBV2 to TRBJ2-1; 12 nucleotides align to TRBD1. CDR3 size: 16 residues. The V gene end was trimmed by 6 bases and the J gene end by 12 bases; junction bases not matched to a gene: 15. CDR1 and CDR2 (germline): SNHLY, FYNNEI. In nucleotides, the CDR3 is TGTGCCAGCAGGTCCTTTGGGACAGGGGGCGCTTATGGGCAGTTCTTC. Translating it yields CASRSFGTGGAYGQFF.

The rearrangement joins TRBV7-8 to TRBJ2-1; the match to TRBD2 covers 9 bases. J was trimmed by 4 bases and V by 5 bases; bases with no gene match: 15. Germline CDR1 SGHVS, CDR2 FQNEAQ. The CDR3 is 18 amino acids. The DNA of the CDR3 is TGTGCCAGCAGCCTAAGGCTCCGACTAGCGGCCAATTACAATGAGCAGTTCTTC. Amino acids: CASSLRLRLAANYNEQFF.

The chain recombines TRBV20-1 with TRBJ2-1; weak D call: TRBD2 (5 bases). This CDR3 is built from 17 residues. Germline-derived CDR1 and CDR2 are DFQATT and SNEGSKA (reference sequence). V gave up 5 bases and J gave up 1 base, with 21 bases separating them. DNA for the CDR3: TGCAGTGCTCTAAAGGGTCAACCGGGATCATCCTACAATGAGCAGTTCTTC. This gives the protein CSALKGQPGSSYNEQFF.

V and J are TRBV19 and TRBJ1-1; TRBD1 aligns across 8 bases. V shed 0 bases and J 1 base; nucleotides not matched to a gene: 4. The CDR3 covers 16 residues. Germline values: CDR1 LNHDA, CDR2 SQIVND (reference sequence). The CDR3 spells CASSIDVGTGNTEAFF. Written as DNA, the CDR3 is TGTGCCAGTAGTATAGATGTCGGGACAGGGAACACTGAAGCTTTCTTT.

The V gene is TRBV24-1, the J gene TRBJ2-2; 8 bases match TRBD1. This CDR3 comprises 17 residues. Germline V CDR1 and CDR2: KGHDR, SFDVKD. With 1 base clipped from V and 2 bases from J, the junction kept 5 bases outside the gene matches. CDR3 amino acids: CATSDFGRGPNTGELFF. The CDR3 DNA follows: TGTGCCACCAGTGATTTCGGCAGGGGGCCCAACACCGGGGAGCTGTTTTTT.

The genes are TRBV11-1 and TRBJ1-2; 8 nucleotides align to TRBD1. The CDR3 runs to 16 residues. Looked up from germline, CDR1 is SGHAT and CDR2 is FQDESV (reference sequence). V shed 5 bases, J shed 4 bases, and the junction held 12 bases outside the gene matches. CDR3: CASSVTPGGTFYGYTF. CDR3 nucleotide sequence: TGTGCCAGCAGCGTGACTCCAGGGGGCACGTTCTATGGCTACACCTTC.

The chain combines TRBV5-8 with TRBJ2-3; 8 nucleotides match TRBD2. CDR3 size: 16 residues. V was clipped by 4 bases and J by 2 bases; unmatched bases: 9. In germline, CDR1 is SGHTS, CDR2 YDEGEE. CDR3 region: CASSRPRGVNTDTQYF. The CDR3 DNA is TGTGCCAGCAGCCGCCCGCGGGGGGTAAACACAGATACGCAGTATTTT.